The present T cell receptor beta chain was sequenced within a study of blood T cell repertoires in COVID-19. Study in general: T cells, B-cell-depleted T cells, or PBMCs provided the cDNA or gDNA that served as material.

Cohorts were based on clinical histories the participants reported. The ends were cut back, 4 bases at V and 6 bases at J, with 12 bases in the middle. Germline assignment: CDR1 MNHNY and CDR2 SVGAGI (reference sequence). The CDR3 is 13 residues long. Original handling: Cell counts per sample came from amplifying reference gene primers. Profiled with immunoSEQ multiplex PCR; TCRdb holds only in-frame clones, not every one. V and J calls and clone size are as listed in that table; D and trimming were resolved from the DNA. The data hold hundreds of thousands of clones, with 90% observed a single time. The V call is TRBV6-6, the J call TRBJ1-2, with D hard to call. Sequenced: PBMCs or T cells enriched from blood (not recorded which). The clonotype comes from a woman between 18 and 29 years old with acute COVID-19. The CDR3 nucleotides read TGTGCCAGCAGTTCAACGGTGATGGATGGCTACACCTTC. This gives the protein CASSSTVMDGYTF.